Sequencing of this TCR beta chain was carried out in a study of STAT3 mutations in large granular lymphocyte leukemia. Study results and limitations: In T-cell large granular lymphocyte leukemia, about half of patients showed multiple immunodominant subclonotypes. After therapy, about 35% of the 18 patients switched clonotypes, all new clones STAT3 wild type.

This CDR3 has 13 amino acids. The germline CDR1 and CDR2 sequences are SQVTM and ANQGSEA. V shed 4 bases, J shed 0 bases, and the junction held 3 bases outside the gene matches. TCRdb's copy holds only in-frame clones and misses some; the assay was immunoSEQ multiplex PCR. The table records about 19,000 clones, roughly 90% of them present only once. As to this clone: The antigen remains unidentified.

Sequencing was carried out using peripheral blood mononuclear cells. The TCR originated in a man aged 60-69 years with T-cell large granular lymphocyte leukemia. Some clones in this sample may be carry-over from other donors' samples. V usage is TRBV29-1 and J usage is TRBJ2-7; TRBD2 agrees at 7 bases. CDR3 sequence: CSVAGGSSYEQYF. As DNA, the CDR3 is TGCAGCGTTGCTGGCGGGAGCTCCTACGAGCAGTACTTC.